The clone carrying this TCR beta chain was observed a handful of times. V was pared by 3 bases and J by 8 bases, with 11 bases of the junction left unmatched. The CDR3 loop spans 16 amino acids. Germline V gene lookup returns CDR1 SGHVS and CDR2 FQNEAQ. These data belong to a study of blood T cell repertoires in COVID-19. Study information: Researchers got acute and convalescent COVID-19 samples from the United States, Italy and Spain. The cDNA or gDNA used as material had been derived from T cells, B-cell-depleted T cells, or PBMCs.

Per the original data handling: Counts of nucleated cells, estimated from reference gene primer amplification, were obtained. Generated by immunoSEQ multiplex PCR, the TCRdb table keeps only in-frame clones and is missing some. The V and J calls and clone size are taken from that table; D and trimming were inferred from the DNA. The data hold some 70,000 clones, with more than 65% observed a single time. V and J are TRBV7-8 and TRBJ1-4; 8 bases are a match to TRBD1. The sample was peripheral blood. This TCR came from a woman in her fifties or sixties with acute or convalescent COVID-19. The CDR3 sequence is CASSFVPGQGGEKLFF. Here the CDR3 DNA reads TGTGCCAGCAGCTTTGTACCTGGACAGGGCGGCGAAAAACTGTTTTTT.